This T cell receptor (beta chain) was sequenced in a study of naive and memory T cell subsets. Four subsets defined by CD45RA and CD27 were sorted after CD3, CD4, CD8 and live/dead staining. Points from the study as a whole: Especially in CD8 cells, naive repertoires contained a few larger clonotypes, possibly CD45RA-re-expressing memory cells. Over 95% of naive TCR sequences appeared only once after error correction, unlike memory subsets. Expression changes during T cell differentiation may affect RNA-based TCR counts. In CD4 and CD8 cells, diversity dropped from naive through EMRA.

As concerns this clonotype: Its target is not known.

An equimolar mix of two oligonucleotides served as the beta constant-region primer for TRBC1 and TRBC2. Nested alpha and beta constant-region primers with the SP2 primer drove four PCR rounds on ligated cDNA. TCRdb independently ran MiXCR on the UMI-ligation and nested PCR reads; one entry per CDR3 protein. The sample includes over 100,000 distinct CDR3 sequences, about 15% of them seen just once. Sequencing used naive CD8+ T cells from blood. This TCR came from a human donor in good health.

The CDR3 bases are TGTGCCAGCAGCTTAGCGGGAGGGCTCTCCTACAATGAGCAGTTCTTC. Amino acids: CASSLAGGLSYNEQFF. The rearrangement links TRBV13 to TRBJ2-1; 8 bases line up with TRBD2. Germline loops: CDR1 PRHDT, CDR2 FYEKMQ (reference sequence). CDR3 length equals 16 residues. J lost 0 bases, V lost 1 base, and 2 bases had no gene match.